The 5 T cell receptor beta chains below come from one sample, sequenced in a study of T cell responses to AZD1222 COVID-19 vaccine. TCRdb's copy holds only in-frame clones and misses some; the assay was immunoSEQ multiplex PCR. Here the sample spans around 160,000 clones, around 92% being singletons. Source: peripheral blood, taken 28 days after the second AZD1222 dose. Every receptor here comes from an adult who received the AZD1222 COVID-19 vaccine.

This clone was detected only once. The chain couples TRBV25-1 to TRBJ1-2, with a tentative D call TRBD1 (6 bases). Trimming cost V 3 bases and J 5 bases, with 13 bases left between them. Germline values: CDR1 MGHDK, CDR2 SYGVNS. This CDR3 is 14 amino acids long. DNA for the CDR3: TGTGCCAGCAGTGACCAGGGGCCTCTATATGGCTACACCTTC. It yields the protein CASSDQGPLYGYTF.

The chain has TRBV12-3 or TRBV12-4 and TRBJ1-5; TRBD1 might be the D (5 bases). This CDR3 region has 12 residues. The V gene lost 6 bases and the J gene lost 6 bases, with 9 bases spanning the gap. The CDR3 nucleotides read TGTGCCAGCAGATTCGGGGGTCAGCCCCAGCATTTT. Amino acid sequence: CASRFGGQPQHF.

V and J are TRBV30 and TRBJ1-5; D remains ambiguous. CDR1 GTSNPN and CDR2 SVGIG come from the germline V gene (reference sequence). This CDR3 has 13 residues. V was shortened by 0 bases and J by 4 bases, with 7 bases between the two germline ends. As DNA, the CDR3 is TGTGCCTGGAGTGTCGGGAGAAATCAGCCCCAGCATTTT. Its protein is CAWSVGRNQPQHF.

V gene TRBV6-5 combines with J gene TRBJ2-7; D is perhaps TRBD2 (7 bases). Germline V gives CDR1 MNHEY, CDR2 SVGAGI. V lost 4 bases to trimming and J lost 0 bases, with 13 bases between them. The CDR3 is made up of 15 amino acids. CDR3 in amino acids: CASSSEGGASYEQYF. The CDR3 nucleotides are TGTGCCAGCAGTTCTGAGGGGGGGGCCTCCTACGAGCAGTACTTC.

The chain has TRBV5-1 and TRBJ2-5; maybe TRBD2 (5 bases). Germline V gene sequence: CDR1 SGHRS, CDR2 YFSETQ. CDR3 size: 14 residues. The V and J ends lost 0 bases and 5 bases respectively, with 11 bases between them. The CDR3 region is CASSLAGDSETQYF. The CDR3, as DNA: TGCGCCAGCAGCTTGGCCGGGGATAGCGAGACCCAGTACTTC. Filled out from reference TRBV5-1 and TRBJ2-5, the complete variable domain reads KAGVTQTPRYLIKTRGQQVTLSCSPISGHRSVSWYQQTPGQGLQFLFEYFSETQRNKGNFPGRFSGRQFSNSRSEMNVSTLELGDSALYLCASSLAGDSETQYFGPGTRLLVL.